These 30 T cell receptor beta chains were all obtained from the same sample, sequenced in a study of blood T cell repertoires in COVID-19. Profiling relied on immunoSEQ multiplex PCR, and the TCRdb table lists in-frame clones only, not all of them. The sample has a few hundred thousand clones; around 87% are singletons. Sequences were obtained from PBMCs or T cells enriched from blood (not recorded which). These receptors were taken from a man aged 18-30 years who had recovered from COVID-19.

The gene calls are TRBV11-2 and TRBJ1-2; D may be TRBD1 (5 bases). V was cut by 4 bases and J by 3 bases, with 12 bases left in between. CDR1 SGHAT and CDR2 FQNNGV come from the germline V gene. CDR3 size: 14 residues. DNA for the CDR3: TGTGCCAGCAGCTCACTCAAGGGGTACTATGGCTACACCTTC. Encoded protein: CASSSLKGYYGYTF. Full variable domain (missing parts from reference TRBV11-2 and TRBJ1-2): EAGVAQSPRYKIIEKRQSVAFWCNPISGHATLYWYQQILGQGPKLLIQFQNNGVVDDSQLPKDRFSAERLKGVDSTLKIQPAKLEDSAVYLCASSSLKGYYGYTFGSGTRLTVV.

This CDR3 is CASSRTAPLEQYF. The CDR3 bases are TGTGCCAGCAGTCGGACAGCGCCCCTCGAGCAGTACTTC. V gene TRBV28 combines with J gene TRBJ2-7; D may be TRBD1 (6 bases). V lost 5 bases and J lost 6, with 14 bases in between. Looked up from germline, CDR1 is MDHEN and CDR2 is SYDVKM. This CDR3 spans 13 amino acids.

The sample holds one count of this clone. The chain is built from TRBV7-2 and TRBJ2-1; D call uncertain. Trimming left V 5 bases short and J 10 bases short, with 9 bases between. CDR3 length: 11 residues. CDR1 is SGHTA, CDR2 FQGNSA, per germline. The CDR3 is CASSHTREQFF. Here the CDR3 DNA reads TGTGCCAGCAGCCATACCCGGGAGCAGTTCTTC.

The CDR3 loop reads CAWSPEQYQPQHF. DNA for the CDR3: TGTGCCTGGAGCCCAGAACAGTATCAGCCCCAGCATTTT. V is TRBV30 and J is TRBJ1-5; D is undetermined. CDR3 size: 13 residues. Germline V gives CDR1 GTSNPN, CDR2 SVGIG (reference sequence). Deletions cut 3 bases from V and 5 bases from J, with 11 bases between.

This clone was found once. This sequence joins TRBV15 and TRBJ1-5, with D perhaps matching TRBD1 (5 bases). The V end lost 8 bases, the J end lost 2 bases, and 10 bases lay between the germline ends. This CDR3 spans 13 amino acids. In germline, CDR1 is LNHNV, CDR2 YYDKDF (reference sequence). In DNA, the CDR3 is TGTGCCACCGGGGCCCGGGGCAATCAGCCCCAGCATTTT. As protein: CATGARGNQPQHF.

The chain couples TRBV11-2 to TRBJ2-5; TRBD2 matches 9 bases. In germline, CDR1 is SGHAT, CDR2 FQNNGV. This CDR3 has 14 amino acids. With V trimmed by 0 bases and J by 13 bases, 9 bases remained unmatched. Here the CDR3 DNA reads TGTGCCAGCAGCTTAGATCACGTCCCGGGACTAGCGTACTTC. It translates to CASSLDHVPGLAYF.

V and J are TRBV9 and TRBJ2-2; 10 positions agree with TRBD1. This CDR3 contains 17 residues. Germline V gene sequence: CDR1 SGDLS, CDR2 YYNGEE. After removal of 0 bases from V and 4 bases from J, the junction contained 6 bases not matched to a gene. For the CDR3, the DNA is TGTGCCAGCAGCGTAGGAGGACAGGGGGTAGCCACCGGGGAGCTGTTTTTT. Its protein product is CASSVGGQGVATGELFF.

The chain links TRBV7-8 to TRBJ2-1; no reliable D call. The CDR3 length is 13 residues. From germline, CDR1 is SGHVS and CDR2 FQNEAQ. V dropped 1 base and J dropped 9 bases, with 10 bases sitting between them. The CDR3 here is CASSLDQVGEQFF. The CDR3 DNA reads TGTGCCAGCAGCTTAGATCAGGTCGGTGAGCAGTTCTTC.

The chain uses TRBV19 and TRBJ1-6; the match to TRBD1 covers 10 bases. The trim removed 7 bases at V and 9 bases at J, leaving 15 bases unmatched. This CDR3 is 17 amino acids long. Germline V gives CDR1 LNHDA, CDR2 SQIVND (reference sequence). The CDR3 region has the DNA TGTGCCAGTACCGAACGACCGGGACAGGGGAGTGCTTCACCCCTCCACTTT. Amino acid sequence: CASTERPGQGSASPLHF.

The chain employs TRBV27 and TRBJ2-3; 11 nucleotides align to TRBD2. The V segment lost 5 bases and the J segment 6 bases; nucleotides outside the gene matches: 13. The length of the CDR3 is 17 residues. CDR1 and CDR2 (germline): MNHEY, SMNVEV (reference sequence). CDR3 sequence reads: CASSPIKTSGTMDTQYF. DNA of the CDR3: TGTGCCAGCAGTCCCATAAAGACTAGCGGGACAATGGATACGCAGTATTTT.

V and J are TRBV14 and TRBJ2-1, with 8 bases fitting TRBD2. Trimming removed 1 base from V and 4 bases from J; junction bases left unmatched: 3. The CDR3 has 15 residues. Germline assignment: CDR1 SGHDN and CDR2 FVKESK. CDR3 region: CASSQAGGSYNEQFF. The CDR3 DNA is TGTGCCAGCAGCCAAGCGGGAGGGTCATACAATGAGCAGTTCTTC.

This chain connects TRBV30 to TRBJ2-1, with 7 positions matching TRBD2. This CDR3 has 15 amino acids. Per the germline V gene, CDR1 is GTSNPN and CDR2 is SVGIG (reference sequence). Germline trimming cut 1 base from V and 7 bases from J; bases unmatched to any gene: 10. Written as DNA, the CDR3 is TGTGCCTGGAGTGGTGCGCGGGAGCGAGGAAATGAGCAGTTCTTC. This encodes CAWSGARERGNEQFF.

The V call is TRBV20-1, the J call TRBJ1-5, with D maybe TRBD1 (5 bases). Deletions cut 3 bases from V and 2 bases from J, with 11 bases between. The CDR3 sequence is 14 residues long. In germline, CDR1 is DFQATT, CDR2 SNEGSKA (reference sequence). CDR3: CSASPGIGNQPQHF. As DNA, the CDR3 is TGCAGTGCTAGTCCAGGGATCGGCAATCAGCCCCAGCATTTT.

Here the CDR3 reads CASSRDSPIGYTF. CDR3 bases: TGTGCCAGCAGCCGCGACAGTCCCATTGGCTACACCTTC. The V gene is TRBV6-5, the J gene TRBJ1-2; possible D gene TRBD1, 5 bases. The CDR3 totals 13 residues. Germline-derived CDR1 and CDR2 are MNHEY and SVGAGI. V dropped 6 bases and J dropped 7 bases, with 15 bases sitting between them.

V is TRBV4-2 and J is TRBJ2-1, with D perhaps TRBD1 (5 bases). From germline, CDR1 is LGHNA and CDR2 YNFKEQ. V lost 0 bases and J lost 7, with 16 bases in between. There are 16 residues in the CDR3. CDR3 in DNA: TGTGCCAGCAGCCAAGATAGGATGGCAGGGCAGAATGAGCAGTTCTTC. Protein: CASSQDRMAGQNEQFF.

In DNA, the CDR3 is TGTGCCAGCTACGAATCGGGGAATCAGCCCCAGCATTTT. Translation gives CASYESGNQPQHF. The chain is built from TRBV28 and TRBJ1-5; D not certain. CDR1 is MDHEN, CDR2 SYDVKM, per germline. The length of the CDR3 is 13 residues. Trimming cost V 8 bases and J 4 bases, with 12 bases left between them.

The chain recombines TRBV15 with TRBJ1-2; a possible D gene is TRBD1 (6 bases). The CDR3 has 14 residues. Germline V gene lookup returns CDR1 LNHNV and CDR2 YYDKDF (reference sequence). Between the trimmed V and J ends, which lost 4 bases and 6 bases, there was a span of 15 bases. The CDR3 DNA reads TGTGCCACCAGCAATCAGACAGGTCGGCATGGCTACACCTTC. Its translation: CATSNQTGRHGYTF.

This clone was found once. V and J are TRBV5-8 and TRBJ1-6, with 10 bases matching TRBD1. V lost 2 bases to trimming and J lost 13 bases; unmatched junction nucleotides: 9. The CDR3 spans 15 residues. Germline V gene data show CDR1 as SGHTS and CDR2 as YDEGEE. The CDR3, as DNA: TGTGCCAGCAGCTTCCCCGGGACAGGGGTCCGGCCCCTCCACTTT. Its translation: CASSFPGTGVRPLHF.

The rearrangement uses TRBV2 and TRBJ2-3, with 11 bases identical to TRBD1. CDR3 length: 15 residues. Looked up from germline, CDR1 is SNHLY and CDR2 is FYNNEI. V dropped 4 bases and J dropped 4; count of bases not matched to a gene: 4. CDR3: CASSVRTGGPDTQYF. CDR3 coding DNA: TGTGCCAGCAGTGTCCGGACAGGGGGCCCAGATACGCAGTATTTT.

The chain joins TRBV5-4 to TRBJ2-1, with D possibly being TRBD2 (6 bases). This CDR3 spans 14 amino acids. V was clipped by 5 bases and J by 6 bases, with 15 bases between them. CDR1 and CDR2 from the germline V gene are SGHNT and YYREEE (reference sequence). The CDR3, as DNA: TGTGCCAGCAGTATAATAGCGGAGGGCAATGAGCAGTTCTTC. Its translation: CASSIIAEGNEQFF.

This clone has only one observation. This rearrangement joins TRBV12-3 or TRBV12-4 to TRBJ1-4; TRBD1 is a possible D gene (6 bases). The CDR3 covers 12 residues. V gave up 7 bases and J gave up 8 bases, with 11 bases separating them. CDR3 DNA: TGTGCCAGCACTAACACAGGGGAAAAACTGTTTTTT. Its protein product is CASTNTGEKLFF.

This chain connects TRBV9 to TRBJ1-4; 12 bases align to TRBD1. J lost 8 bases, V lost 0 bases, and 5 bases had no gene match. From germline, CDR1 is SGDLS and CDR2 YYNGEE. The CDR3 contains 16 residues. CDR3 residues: CASSVDSGTGGEKLFF. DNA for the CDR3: TGTGCCAGCAGCGTAGACTCCGGGACAGGGGGCGAAAAACTGTTTTTT.

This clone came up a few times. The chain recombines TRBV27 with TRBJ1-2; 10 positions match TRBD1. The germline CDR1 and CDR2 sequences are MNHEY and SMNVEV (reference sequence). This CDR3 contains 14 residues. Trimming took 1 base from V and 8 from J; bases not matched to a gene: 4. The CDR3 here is CASSLFGTGEGYTF. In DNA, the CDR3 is TGTGCCAGCAGTTTATTCGGGACAGGGGAAGGCTACACCTTC.

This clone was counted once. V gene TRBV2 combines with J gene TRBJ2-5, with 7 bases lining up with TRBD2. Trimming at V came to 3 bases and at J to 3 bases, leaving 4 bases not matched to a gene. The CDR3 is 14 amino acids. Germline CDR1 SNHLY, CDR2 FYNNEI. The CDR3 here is CASSDWTSKETQYF. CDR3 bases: TGTGCCAGCAGTGATTGGACTAGTAAAGAGACCCAGTACTTC.

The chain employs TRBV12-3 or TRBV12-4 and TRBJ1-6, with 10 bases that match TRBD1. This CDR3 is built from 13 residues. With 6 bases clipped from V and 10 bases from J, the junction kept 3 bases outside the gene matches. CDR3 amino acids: CASSDRGRSPLHF. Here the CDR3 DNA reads TGTGCCAGCAGCGACAGGGGGCGATCACCCCTCCACTTT.

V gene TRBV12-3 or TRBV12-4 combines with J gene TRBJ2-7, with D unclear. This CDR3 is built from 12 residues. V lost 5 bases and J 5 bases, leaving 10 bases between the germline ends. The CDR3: CASSQTSHEQYF. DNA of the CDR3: TGTGCCAGCAGTCAGACATCCCACGAGCAGTACTTC.

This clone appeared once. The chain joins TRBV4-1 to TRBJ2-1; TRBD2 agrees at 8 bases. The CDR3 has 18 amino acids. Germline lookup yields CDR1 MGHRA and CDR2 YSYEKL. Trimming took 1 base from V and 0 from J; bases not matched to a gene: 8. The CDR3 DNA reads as TGCGCCAGCAGCCAAGCCCTAGCGGGTCTGCGCTCCTACAATGAGCAGTTCTTC. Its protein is CASSQALAGLRSYNEQFF.

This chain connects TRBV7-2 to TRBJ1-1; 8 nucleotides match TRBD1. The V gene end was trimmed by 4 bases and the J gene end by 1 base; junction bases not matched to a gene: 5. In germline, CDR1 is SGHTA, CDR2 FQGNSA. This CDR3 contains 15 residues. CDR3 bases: TGTGCCAGCAGCTCTACAGGGGGATCGAACACTGAAGCTTTCTTT. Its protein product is CASSSTGGSNTEAFF. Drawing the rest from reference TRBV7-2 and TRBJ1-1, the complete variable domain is GAGVSQSPSNKVTEKGKDVELRCDPISGHTALYWYRQSLGQGLEFLIYFQGNSAPDKSGLPSDRFSAERTGGSVSTLTIQRTQQEDSAVYLCASSSTGGSNTEAFFGQGTRLTVV.

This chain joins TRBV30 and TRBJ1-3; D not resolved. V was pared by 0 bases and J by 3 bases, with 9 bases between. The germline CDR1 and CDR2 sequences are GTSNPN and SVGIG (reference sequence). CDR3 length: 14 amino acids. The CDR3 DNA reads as TGTGCCTGGAGTGTACGGTGGTATGGAAACACCATATATTTT. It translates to CAWSVRWYGNTIYF.

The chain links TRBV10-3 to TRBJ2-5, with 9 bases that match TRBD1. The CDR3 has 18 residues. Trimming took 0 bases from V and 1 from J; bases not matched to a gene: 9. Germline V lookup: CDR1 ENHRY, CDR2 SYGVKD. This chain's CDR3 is CAISESYSGQGIQETQYF. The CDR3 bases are TGTGCCATCAGTGAGTCATATTCGGGACAGGGAATCCAAGAGACCCAGTACTTC.